This T cell receptor (beta chain) was documented in a study of cytomegalovirus exposure and HLA in healthy donors. Study-wide results and limits: Within an earlier analysis, most TCR beta V segments proved productive either about 90% or about 30% of the time. Follow-up analysis later connected one missense variant in DCLRE1C with trimming of TCR beta V- and J-genes.

The PCR was carried out with 60 Vbeta primers and 13 Jbeta primers. Assay used: immunoSEQ multiplex PCR; TCRdb lists only in-frame clones, some missing. This table holds under 250,000 clones, approximately 80% found once. The CDR3 consists of 14 residues. Germline V gene data show CDR1 as LNHDA and CDR2 as SQIVND (reference sequence). The germline V and J ends were trimmed by 5 bases and 0 bases, with 10 bases remaining between them. Remarks on this clone: The antigen remains undetermined.

This sequence originates from a male donor in good health and CMV-seronegative. V gene TRBV19 combines with J gene TRBJ1-1; unclear D gene. The sequenced sample consisted of PBMCs. The CDR3 coding sequence is TGTGCCAGTAGTCCACGGGTCATGAACACTGAAGCTTTCTTT. The encoded protein is CASSPRVMNTEAFF.